Reported below is one T cell receptor beta chain. This clonotype was recorded at least ten times. There is no known antigen for this receptor. There are no base qualities to consult, and no much larger clone falls within one base. The method was RT-PCR. The instrument was an Illumina HiSeq 2500. Starting from the raw public reads, TCRdb applied fastp trimming at Q25, assembled clones with MiXCR and retained in-frame beta chains. Under each unique CDR3 protein, matching rows form one entry showing the most common genes and DNA. Across this sample there are about 170,000 distinct CDR3 sequences, with 9.5% to 12% seen only once. Clones ranked in the top ten supply roughly 40% of the sample. The data are from a study of response to subunit inactivated influenza vaccine (dated by TCRdb to between 2017 and 2018). In the study overall: Deep quantitative T cell receptor repertoire profiling was used in the study to track responses to a trivalent subunit inactivated influenza vaccine. What the study reported, not specific to this receptor: It was suggested by the authors that each seasonal influenza vaccination may recruit only a limited number of new T cells.

Inclusive of the bounding cysteine and phenylalanine, the CDR3 is 13 residues long. Just the 39-base CDR3 DNA is kept, in frame starting at base 1. V loses 1 base, J loses 6 bases, and the germline ends lie 6 bases apart. The sequence joins TRBV12-3 or TRBV12-4 to TRBJ2-2; too little of a D gene remains to name it. The source of this sequence is a man aged 50 to 69 who received an inactivated influenza vaccine. Donor details come from another sample of the same person, matched by shared clones. The source was CD8+ T cells sorted from PBMCs, collected less than 30 months after vaccination. The bases read TGTGCCAGCAGTTTAGTGTTGGCCGGGGAGCTGTTTTTT. Its protein is CASSLVLAGELFF.